This T cell receptor (beta chain) derives from a study of blood T cell repertoires in COVID-19. Authors' processing steps: For nucleated cells, counts were estimated from reference gene primer amplification. Some clones are missing from TCRdb's copy, which holds only in-frame ones; the method was immunoSEQ multiplex PCR. V and J calls plus clone size are reproduced from that table; the DNA served to infer D and trimming. This table has hundreds of thousands of clones, around 91% appearing once. From germline, CDR1 is SGHNT and CDR2 YENEEA. The J segment lost 5 bases and the V segment lost 5 bases, leaving 8 bases of the junction unmatched. CDR3 length: 15 amino acids.

The chain joins TRBV11-3 to TRBJ2-1, with 8 bases matching TRBD2. Material for sequencing was peripheral blood. This clonotype was obtained from a woman between 18 and 29 years old who had recovered from COVID-19. The CDR3 DNA reads TGTGCCAGCAGCCGACGACTAGCGCCGAACAATGAGCAGTTCTTC. This encodes CASSRRLAPNNEQFF.